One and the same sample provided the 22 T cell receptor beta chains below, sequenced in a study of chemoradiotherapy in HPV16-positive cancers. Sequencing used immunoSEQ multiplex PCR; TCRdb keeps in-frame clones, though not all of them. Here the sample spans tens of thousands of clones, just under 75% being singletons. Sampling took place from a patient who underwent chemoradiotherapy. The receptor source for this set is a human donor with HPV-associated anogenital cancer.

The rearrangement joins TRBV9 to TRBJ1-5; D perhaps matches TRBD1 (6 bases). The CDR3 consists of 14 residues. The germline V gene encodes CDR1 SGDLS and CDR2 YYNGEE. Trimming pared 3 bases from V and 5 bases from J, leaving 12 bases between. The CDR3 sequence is CASSAGAFDQPQHF. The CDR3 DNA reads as TGTGCCAGCAGCGCAGGGGCCTTCGATCAGCCCCAGCATTTT.

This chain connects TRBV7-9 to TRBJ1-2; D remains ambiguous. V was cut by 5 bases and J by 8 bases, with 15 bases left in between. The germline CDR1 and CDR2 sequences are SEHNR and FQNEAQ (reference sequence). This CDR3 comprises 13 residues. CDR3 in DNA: TGTGCCAGCAGCCCTGGGAGGGCTGAAGGCTACACCTTC. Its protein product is CASSPGRAEGYTF. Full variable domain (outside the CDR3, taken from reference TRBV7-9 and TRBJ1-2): DTGVSQNPRHKITKRGQNVTFRCDPISEHNRLYWYRQTLGQGPEFLTYFQNEAQLEKSRLLSDRFSAERPKGSFSTLEIQRTEQGDSAMYLCASSPGRAEGYTFGSGTRLTVV.

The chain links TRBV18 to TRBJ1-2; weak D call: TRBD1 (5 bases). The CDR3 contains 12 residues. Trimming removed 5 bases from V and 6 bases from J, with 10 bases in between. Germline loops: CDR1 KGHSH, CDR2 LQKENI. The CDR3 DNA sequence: TGTGCCAGCTCAACCGGGGGGGATGGCTACACCTTC. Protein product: CASSTGGDGYTF. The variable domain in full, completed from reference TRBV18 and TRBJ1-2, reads NAGVMQNPRHLVRRRGQEARLRCSPMKGHSHVYWYRQLPEEGLKFMVYLQKENIIDESGMPKERFSAEFPKEGPSILRIQQVVRGDSAAYFCASSTGGDGYTFGSGTRLTVV.

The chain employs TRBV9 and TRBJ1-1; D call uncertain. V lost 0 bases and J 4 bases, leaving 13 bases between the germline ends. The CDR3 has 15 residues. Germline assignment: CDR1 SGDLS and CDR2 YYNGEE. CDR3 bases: TGTGCCAGCAGCGTAGGATGGAGGGTTGGCACTGAAGCTTTCTTT. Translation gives CASSVGWRVGTEAFF.

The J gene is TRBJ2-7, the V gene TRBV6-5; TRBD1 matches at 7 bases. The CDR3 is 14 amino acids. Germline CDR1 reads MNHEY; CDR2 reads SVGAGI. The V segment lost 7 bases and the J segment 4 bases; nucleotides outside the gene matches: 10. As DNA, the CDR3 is TGTGCCAGCACCCAGACCGGCAGGGGGTACGAGCAGTACTTC. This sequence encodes CASTQTGRGYEQYF.

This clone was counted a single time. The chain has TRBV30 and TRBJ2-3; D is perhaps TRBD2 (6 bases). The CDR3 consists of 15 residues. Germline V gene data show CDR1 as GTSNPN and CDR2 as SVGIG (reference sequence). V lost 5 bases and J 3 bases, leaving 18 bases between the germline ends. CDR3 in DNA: TGTGCCTGGTCCTCTCCCGGAGGGTTTACAGATACGCAGTATTTT. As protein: CAWSSPGGFTDTQYF.

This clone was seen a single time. CDR3 sequence (DNA): TGTGCCAGCAGCCCAAATGGGGGGACGCATTACAATGAGCAGTTCTTC. Amino acid sequence: CASSPNGGTHYNEQFF. The J gene is TRBJ2-1, the V gene TRBV5-6, with D tentatively TRBD2 (6 bases). In germline, CDR1 is SGHDT, CDR2 YYEEEE. With 4 bases removed from V and 4 bases from J, the gap between germline ends came to 18 bases. The CDR3 runs to 16 residues. The whole variable domain, filled in from reference TRBV5-6 and TRBJ2-1, reads DAGVTQSPTHLIKTRGQQVTLRCSPKSGHDTVSWYQQALGQGPQFIFQYYEEEERQRGNFPDRFSGHQFPNYSSELNVNALLLGDSALYLCASSPNGGTHYNEQFFGPGTRLTVL.

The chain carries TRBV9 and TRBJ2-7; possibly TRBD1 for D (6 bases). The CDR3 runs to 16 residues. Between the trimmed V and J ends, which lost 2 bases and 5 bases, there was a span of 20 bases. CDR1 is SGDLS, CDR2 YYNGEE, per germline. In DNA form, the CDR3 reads TGTGCCAGCAGCGTCTCGGGGAGCAGGGGCATCGACGAGCAGTACTTC. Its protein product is CASSVSGSRGIDEQYF.

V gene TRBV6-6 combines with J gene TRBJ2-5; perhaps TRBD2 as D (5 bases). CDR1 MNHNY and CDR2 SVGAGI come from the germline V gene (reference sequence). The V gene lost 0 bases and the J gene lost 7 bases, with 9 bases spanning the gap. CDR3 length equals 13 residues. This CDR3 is CASSYSTAGTQYF. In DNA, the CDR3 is TGTGCCAGCAGTTACTCGACGGCGGGGACCCAGTACTTC.

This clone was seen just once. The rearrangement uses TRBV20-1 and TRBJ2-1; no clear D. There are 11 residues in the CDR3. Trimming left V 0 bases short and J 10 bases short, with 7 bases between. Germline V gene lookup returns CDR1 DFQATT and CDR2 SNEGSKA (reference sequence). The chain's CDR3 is CSARDLGEQFF. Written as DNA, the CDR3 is TGCAGTGCTAGAGATCTAGGGGAGCAGTTCTTC.

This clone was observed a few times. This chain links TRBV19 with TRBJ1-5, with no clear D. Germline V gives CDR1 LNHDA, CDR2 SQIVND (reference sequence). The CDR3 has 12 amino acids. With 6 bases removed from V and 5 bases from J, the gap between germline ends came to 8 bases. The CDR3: CASSREYQPQHF. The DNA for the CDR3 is TGTGCCAGTAGCCGTGAGTATCAGCCCCAGCATTTT.

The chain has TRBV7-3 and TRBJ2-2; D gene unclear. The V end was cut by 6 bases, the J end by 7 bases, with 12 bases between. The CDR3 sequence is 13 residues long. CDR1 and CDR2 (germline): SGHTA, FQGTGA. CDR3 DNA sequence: TGTGCCAGCAGGGGGTCCCTCGGCGGGGAGCTGTTTTTT. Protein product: CASRGSLGGELFF.

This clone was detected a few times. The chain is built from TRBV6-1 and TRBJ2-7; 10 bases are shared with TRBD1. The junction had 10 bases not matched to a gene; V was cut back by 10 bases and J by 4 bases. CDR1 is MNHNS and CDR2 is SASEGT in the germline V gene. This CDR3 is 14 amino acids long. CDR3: CATPKGTGDYEQYF. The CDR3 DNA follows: TGTGCCACTCCCAAAGGGACAGGGGATTACGAGCAGTACTTC.

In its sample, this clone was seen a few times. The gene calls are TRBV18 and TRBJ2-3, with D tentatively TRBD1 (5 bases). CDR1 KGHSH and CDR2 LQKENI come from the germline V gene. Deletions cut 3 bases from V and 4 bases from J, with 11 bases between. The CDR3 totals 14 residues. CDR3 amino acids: CASSPDSYPDTQYF. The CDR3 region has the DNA TGTGCCAGCTCACCCGACAGCTACCCAGATACGCAGTATTTT. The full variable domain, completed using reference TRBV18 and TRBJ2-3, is NAGVMQNPRHLVRRRGQEARLRCSPMKGHSHVYWYRQLPEEGLKFMVYLQKENIIDESGMPKERFSAEFPKEGPSILRIQQVVRGDSAAYFCASSPDSYPDTQYFGPGTRLTVL.

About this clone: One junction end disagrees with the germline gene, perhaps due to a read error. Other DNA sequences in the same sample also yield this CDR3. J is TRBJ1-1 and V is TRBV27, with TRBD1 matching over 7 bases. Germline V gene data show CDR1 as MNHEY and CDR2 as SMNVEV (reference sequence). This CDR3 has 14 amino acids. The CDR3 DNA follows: TGTGCCAGCAGTTTCAGACAGGGACTATCTGAAGCTTTCTTC. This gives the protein CASSFRQGLSEAFF.

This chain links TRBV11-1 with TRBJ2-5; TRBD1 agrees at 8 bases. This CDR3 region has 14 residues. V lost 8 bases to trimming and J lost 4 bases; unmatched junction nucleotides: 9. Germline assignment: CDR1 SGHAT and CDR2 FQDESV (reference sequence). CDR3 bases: TGTGCCAGCGCCGACAGGGGACTGCGAGAGACCCAGTACTTC. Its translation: CASADRGLRETQYF.

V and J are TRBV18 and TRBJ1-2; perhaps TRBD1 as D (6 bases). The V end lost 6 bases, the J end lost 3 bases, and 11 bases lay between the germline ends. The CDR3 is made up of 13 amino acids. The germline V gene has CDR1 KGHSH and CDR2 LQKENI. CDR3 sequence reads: CASSNREDYGYTF. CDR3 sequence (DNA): TGTGCCAGCTCGAACAGGGAGGACTATGGCTACACCTTC.

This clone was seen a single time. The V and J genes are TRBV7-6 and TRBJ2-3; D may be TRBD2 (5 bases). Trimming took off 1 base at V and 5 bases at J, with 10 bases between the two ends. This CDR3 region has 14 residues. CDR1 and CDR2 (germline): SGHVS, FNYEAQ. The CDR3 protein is CASSLGTGVDTQYF. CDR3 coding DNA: TGTGCCAGCAGCTTAGGTACCGGGGTAGATACGCAGTATTTT.

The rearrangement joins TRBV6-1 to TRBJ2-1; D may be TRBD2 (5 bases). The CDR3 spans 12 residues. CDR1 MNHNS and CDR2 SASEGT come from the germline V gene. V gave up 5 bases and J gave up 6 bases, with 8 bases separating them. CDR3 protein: CASSYGLNEQFF. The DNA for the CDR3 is TGTGCCAGCAGTTATGGACTCAATGAGCAGTTCTTC.

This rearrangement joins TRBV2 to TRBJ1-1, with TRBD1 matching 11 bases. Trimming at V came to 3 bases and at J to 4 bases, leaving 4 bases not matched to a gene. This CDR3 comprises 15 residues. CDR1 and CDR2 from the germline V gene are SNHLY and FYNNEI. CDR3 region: CASSEDRGRGTEAFF. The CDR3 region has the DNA TGTGCCAGCAGTGAGGACAGGGGGCGCGGCACTGAAGCTTTCTTT.

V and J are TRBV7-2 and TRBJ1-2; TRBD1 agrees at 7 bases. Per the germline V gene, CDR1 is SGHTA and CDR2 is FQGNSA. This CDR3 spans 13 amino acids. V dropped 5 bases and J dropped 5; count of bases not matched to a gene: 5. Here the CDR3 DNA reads TGTGCCAGCAGCACGGACAGGCTTTATGGCTACACCTTC. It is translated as CASSTDRLYGYTF.

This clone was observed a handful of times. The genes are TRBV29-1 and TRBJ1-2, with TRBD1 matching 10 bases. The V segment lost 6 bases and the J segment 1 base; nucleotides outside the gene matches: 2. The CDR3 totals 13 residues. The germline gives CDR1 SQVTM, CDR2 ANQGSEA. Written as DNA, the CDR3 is TGCAGCGTGGGACAGGGGCTTAACTATGGCTACACCTTC. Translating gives CSVGQGLNYGYTF.